The rows below give T cell receptor beta chains drawn from one sample of a study of graft-versus-host responses after intestinal transplantation. Using immunoSEQ multiplex PCR, the repertoire was profiled, and TCRdb retains in-frame clones only, with some absent. This repertoire shows 5,000 to 7,500 clones, 83% found once; its top ten account for about 8%. This material consisted of ileum tissue, taken 300 to 310 days after intestinal transplant. The receptor source for this set is a human patient who received an intestinal transplant, so some T cells may come from the graft donor. Each CDR3 is given with its conserved first and last residue. D genes are given only for firm matches. For some rows the clone size is stated as once, few or many, or as a class when expanded; others skip it.

v_gene: TRBV6-5
abundance: .
j_gene: TRBJ1-5
d_gene: .
CDR3nt: TGTGCCAGCAGTTACTCCGGACTGTTAGGGCCCCAGCATTTT
CDR3aa: CASSYSGLLGPQHF

v_gene: TRBV12-2
abundance: .
j_gene: TRBJ2-7
d_gene: .
CDR3nt: TGTGCAAGTCGCTTAGCGAAACACTCCTACGAGCAGTACTTC
CDR3aa: CASRLAKHSYEQYF

v_gene: TRBV5-4
abundance: .
j_gene: TRBJ2-4
d_gene: .
CDR3nt: TGTGCCAGCAGCCCCGGGACGGCCCTAAACATTCAGTACTTC
CDR3aa: CASSPGTALNIQYF

v_gene: TRBV5-4
abundance: .
j_gene: TRBJ2-5
d_gene: TRBD2
CDR3nt: TGTGCCAGCAGCGCTCTAGCGGGAGGGTCACTCGAGACCCAGTACTTC
CDR3aa: CASSALAGGSLETQYF

v_gene: TRBV2
abundance: .
j_gene: TRBJ1-1
d_gene: TRBD1
CDR3nt: TGTGCCAGCAGGACAGGGATTAACACTGAAGCTTTCTTT
CDR3aa: CASRTGINTEAFF

v_gene: TRBV5-1
abundance: once
j_gene: TRBJ1-3
d_gene: .
CDR3nt: TGCGCCAGCAGCTTGGCCTCCTTCGGCGTGGAAAACACCATATATTTT
CDR3aa: CASSLASFGVENTIYF

v_gene: TRBV2
abundance: .
j_gene: TRBJ1-6
d_gene: TRBD1
CDR3nt: TGTGCCTGGGGGACAGGGGTATCTTCACCCCTCCACTTT
CDR3aa: CAWGTGVSSPLHF

v_gene: TRBV6-1
abundance: .
j_gene: TRBJ2-3
d_gene: TRBD2
CDR3nt: TGTGCCAGCAGTGGACTAGCGGGAGGGCCAGATACGCAGTATTTT
CDR3aa: CASSGLAGGPDTQYF

v_gene: TRBV20-1
abundance: .
j_gene: TRBJ1-1
d_gene: .
CDR3nt: TGCAGTGCTAGAGAGGACAGAGAAGCTTTCTTT
CDR3aa: CSAREDREAFF

v_gene: TRBV19
abundance: .
j_gene: TRBJ1-5
d_gene: TRBD1
CDR3nt: TGTGCCAGTAGTTCACAGGGGCAGCCCCAGCATTTT
CDR3aa: CASSSQGQPQHF

v_gene: TRBV5-6
abundance: .
j_gene: TRBJ2-3
d_gene: .
CDR3nt: TGTGCCAGCACCAAGGAGGGGCAGGGGGCAGATACGCAGTATTTT
CDR3aa: CASTKEGQGADTQYF

v_gene: TRBV6-4
abundance: few
j_gene: TRBJ2-3
d_gene: TRBD1
CDR3nt: TGTGCCAGCAGTGACTCGGGACAGGGGGCAGATACGCAGTATTTT
CDR3aa: CASSDSGQGADTQYF

v_gene: TRBV27
abundance: few
j_gene: TRBJ2-5
d_gene: .
CDR3nt: TGTGCCAGCATTGGGGGAGACCAAGAGACCCAGTACTTC
CDR3aa: CASIGGDQETQYF

v_gene: TRBV7-3
abundance: .
j_gene: TRBJ2-5
d_gene: .
CDR3nt: TGTGCCAGCAGCTTAACGTCCTCTGACAGTGGGACCCAGTACTTC
CDR3aa: CASSLTSSDSGTQYF

v_gene: TRBV13
abundance: .
j_gene: TRBJ2-7
d_gene: TRBD2
CDR3nt: TGTGCCAGCAGCTTAGGGACTAGCGGGGTAGCCGAGCAGTACTTC
CDR3aa: CASSLGTSGVAEQYF

v_gene: TRBV6-4
abundance: few
j_gene: TRBJ2-2
d_gene: TRBD2
CDR3nt: TGTGCCAGCAGTGACTCAGCGGGAGGGACCGGGGAGCTGTTTTTT
CDR3aa: CASSDSAGGTGELFF

v_gene: TRBV4-2
abundance: .
j_gene: TRBJ1-2
d_gene: .
CDR3nt: TGTGCCAGCAGCCAAGGGACGGCGTATGGCTACACCTTC
CDR3aa: CASSQGTAYGYTF

v_gene: TRBV2
abundance: .
j_gene: TRBJ2-7
d_gene: TRBD1
CDR3nt: TGTGCCAGCAAAGTCATCACCTCGGACAGGGGTTCCTACGAGCAGTACTTC
CDR3aa: CASKVITSDRGSYEQYF

v_gene: TRBV18
abundance: .
j_gene: TRBJ1-6
d_gene: .
CDR3nt: TGTGCCAGCTCACCCCTTGGGTCCTATAATTCACCCCTCCACTTT
CDR3aa: CASSPLGSYNSPLHF

v_gene: TRBV2
abundance: .
j_gene: TRBJ2-5
d_gene: TRBD1
CDR3nt: TGTGCCAGCAAGGGACAGTTAATCCAAGAGACCCAGTACTTC
CDR3aa: CASKGQLIQETQYF